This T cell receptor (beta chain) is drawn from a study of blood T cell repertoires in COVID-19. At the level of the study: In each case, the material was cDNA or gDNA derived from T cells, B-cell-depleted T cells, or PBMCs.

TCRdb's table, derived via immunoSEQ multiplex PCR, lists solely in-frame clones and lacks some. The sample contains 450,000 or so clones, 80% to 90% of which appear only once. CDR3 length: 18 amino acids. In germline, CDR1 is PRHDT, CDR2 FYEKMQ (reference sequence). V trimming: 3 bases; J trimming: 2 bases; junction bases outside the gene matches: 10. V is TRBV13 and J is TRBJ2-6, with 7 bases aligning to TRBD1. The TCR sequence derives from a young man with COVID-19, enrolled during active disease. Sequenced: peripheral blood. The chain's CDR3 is CASSFSLGGEAGANVLTF. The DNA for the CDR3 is TGTGCCAGCAGCTTCTCCCTAGGGGGCGAGGCTGGGGCCAACGTCCTGACTTTC. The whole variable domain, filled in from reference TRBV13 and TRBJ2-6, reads AAGVIQSPRHLIKEKRETATLKCYPIPRHDTVYWYQQGPGQDPQFLISFYEKMQSDKGSIPDRFSAQQFSDYHSELNMSSLELGDSALYFCASSFSLGGEAGANVLTFGAGSRLTVL.